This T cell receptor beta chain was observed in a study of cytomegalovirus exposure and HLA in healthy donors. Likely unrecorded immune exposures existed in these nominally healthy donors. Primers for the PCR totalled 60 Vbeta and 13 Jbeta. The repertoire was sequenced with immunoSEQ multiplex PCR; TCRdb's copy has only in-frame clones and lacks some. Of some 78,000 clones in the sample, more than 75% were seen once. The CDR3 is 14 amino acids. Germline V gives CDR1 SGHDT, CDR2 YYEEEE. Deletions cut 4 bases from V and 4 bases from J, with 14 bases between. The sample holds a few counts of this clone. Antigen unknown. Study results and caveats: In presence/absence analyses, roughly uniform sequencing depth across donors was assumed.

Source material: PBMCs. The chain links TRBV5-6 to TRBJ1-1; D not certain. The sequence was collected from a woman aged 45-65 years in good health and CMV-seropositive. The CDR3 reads CASSPAGARTEAFF. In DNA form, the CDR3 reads TGTGCCAGCAGCCCCGCAGGCGCCCGCACTGAAGCTTTCTTT.